This is a list of T cell receptor beta chains from one sample in a study of T cell responses to AZD1222 COVID-19 vaccine. The assay was immunoSEQ multiplex PCR, and TCRdb's table has in-frame clones only and misses some. The data contain roughly 130,000 clones, roughly 94% of them singletons. This specimen was peripheral blood, taken on day 0 of AZD1222 vaccination. The receptors were gathered from an adult in good health. Both conserved end residues are part of each CDR3. A D gene is named only where the DNA matches it firmly. Clone size is shown for a subset of rows, as once, few, many or a class of expanded clone.

>NA|13|TRBV4-1|TRBJ1-1|once
CASSQDSFTEAFF
TGCGCCAGCAGCCAAGACTCCTTCACTGAAGCTTTCTTT
>TRBD2|12|TRBV29-1|TRBJ2-7|NA
CSVEGGEYEQYF
TGCAGCGTTGAGGGGGGGGAGTACGAGCAGTACTTC
>NA|14|TRBV19|TRBJ1-1|NA
CASSSGRLNTEAFF
TGTGCCAGTAGTTCGGGACGCCTGAACACTGAAGCTTTCTTT
>NA|14|TRBV2|TRBJ2-7|NA
CASSGPAASYEQYF
TGTGCCAGCAGTGGTCCCGCGGCCTCCTACGAGCAGTACTTC
>TRBD1|15|TRBV6-5|TRBJ1-5|NA
CASKSGGAGNQPQHF
TGTGCCAGCAAGTCAGGGGGCGCCGGCAATCAGCCCCAGCATTTT
>TRBD2|16|TRBV7-6|TRBJ2-1|NA
CASSLDAGGAYNEQFF
TGTGCCAGCAGCTTAGACGCGGGAGGCGCCTACAATGAGCAGTTCTTC
>TRBD1|16|TRBV30|TRBJ2-7|NA
CAWSQDRGTGALEQYF
TGTGCCTGGAGTCAGGACAGGGGAACCGGGGCCCTCGAGCAGTACTTC
>TRBD2|14|TRBV7-8|TRBJ2-7|NA
CASSPGLAGYEQYF
TGTGCCAGCAGCCCCGGACTAGCGGGGTACGAGCAGTACTTC
>TRBD2|15|TRBV28|TRBJ2-7|NA
CASSLRLAGVHEQYF
TGTGCCAGCAGTTTACGGCTAGCGGGGGTCCACGAGCAGTACTTC
>TRBD1|13|TRBV28|TRBJ1-1|once
CASNTAGGTEAFF
TGTGCCAGCAATACAGCAGGGGGGACTGAAGCTTTCTTT
>TRBD2|17|TRBV30|TRBJ2-5|NA
CAWSPGLAGGSQETQYF
TGTGCCTGGAGCCCTGGACTAGCGGGAGGTTCCCAAGAGACCCAGTACTTC
>TRBD2|14|TRBV14|TRBJ2-2|NA
CASSQRLANGELFF
TGTGCCAGCAGCCAGCGACTAGCTAACGGGGAGCTGTTTTTT
>NA|21|TRBV21-1|TRBJ2-1|NA
CASSLGTTTFRCGASYNEQFF
TGTGCCAGCAGCCTTGGGACCACTACTTTCCGCTGTGGAGCGTCCTACAATGAGCAGTTCTTC
>TRBD2|18|TRBV7-2|TRBJ2-3|NA
CASSLSPRAGGGTDTQYF
TGTGCCAGCAGCTTAAGTCCCAGAGCGGGAGGTGGCACAGATACGCAGTATTTT
>TRBD1|13|TRBV19|TRBJ2-7|NA
CASSDRGIDEQYF
TGTGCCAGTAGCGACAGGGGAATCGACGAGCAGTACTTC
>TRBD2|16|TRBV20-1|TRBJ2-1|NA
CSASNGLAGGYNEQFF
TGCAGTGCTAGTAATGGACTAGCGGGAGGGTATAATGAGCAGTTCTTC
>NA|14|TRBV14|TRBJ1-1|NA
CASSPLGRGGEAFF
TGTGCCAGCAGCCCCCTGGGTCGGGGTGGGGAAGCTTTCTTT
>TRBD2|16|TRBV5-8|TRBJ2-3|NA
CASSAWTSGGTDTQYF
TGTGCCAGCAGCGCCTGGACTAGCGGGGGCACAGATACGCAGTATTTT
>NA|17|TRBV7-6|TRBJ2-7|NA
CASSRFLAGVSSYEQYF
TGTGCCAGCAGCCGATTCTTGGCAGGGGTGAGTTCCTACGAGCAGTACTTC
>NA|14|TRBV5-1|TRBJ2-7|once
CASSFSGGVNEQYF
TGCGCCAGCAGCTTTAGCGGAGGGGTGAACGAGCAGTACTTC
>NA|12|TRBV7-2|TRBJ1-6|NA
CASSTDIPPLHF
TGTGCCAGCAGCACGGACATTCCACCCCTCCACTTT
>NA|15|TRBV5-1|TRBJ2-5|NA
CASSLAVGQQETQYF
TGCGCCAGCAGCTTGGCAGTCGGACAGCAAGAGACCCAGTACTTC
>NA|14|TRBV9|TRBJ2-7|NA
CASSAFTDLGEQYF
TGTGCCAGCAGCGCCTTTACGGACTTGGGCGAGCAGTACTTC
>NA|15|TRBV7-2|TRBJ1-1|NA
CASSFGPRGHTEAFF
TGTGCCAGCAGCTTCGGCCCCAGGGGCCACACTGAAGCTTTCTTT
>TRBD1|17|TRBV19|TRBJ1-1|NA
CASSRGSPGTANTEAFF
TGTGCCAGTAGTAGAGGGTCACCCGGGACAGCGAACACTGAAGCTTTCTTT
>TRBD2|17|TRBV29-1|TRBJ2-3|NA
CSVGGLAAASSTDTQYF
TGCAGCGTTGGGGGACTAGCCGCTGCATCTAGCACAGATACGCAGTATTTT
>TRBD1|15|TRBV11-2|TRBJ2-7|NA
CASSFTGGTSYEQYF
TGTGCCAGCAGCTTTACAGGGGGCACCTCCTACGAGCAGTACTTC
>NA|15|TRBV30|TRBJ2-3|NA
CAQKGYRESTDTQYF
TGTGCCCAAAAAGGCTATAGGGAGAGCACAGATACGCAGTATTTT
>NA|15|TRBV5-6|TRBJ2-1|once
CASSPERYGDNEQFF
TGTGCCAGCAGCCCCGAGCGGTATGGGGACAATGAGCAGTTCTTC
>NA|14|TRBV3-1/TRBV3-2|TRBJ1-1|NA
CASSQRGLGTEAFF
TGTGCCAGCAGCCAAAGAGGGTTGGGCACTGAAGCTTTCTTT
>TRBD2|16|TRBV7-8|TRBJ2-7|few
CASSSRTSGRSYEQYF
TGTGCCAGCAGCAGCCGAACTAGCGGGAGATCCTACGAGCAGTACTTC
>NA|14|TRBV5-4|TRBJ2-7|NA
CASSPGLTNYEQYF
TGTGCCAGCAGCCCGGGACTGACAAACTACGAGCAGTACTTC
>NA|14|TRBV28|TRBJ1-2|NA
CASSLAQLYGGYTF
TGTGCCAGCAGTTTAGCCCAGCTCTATGGTGGCTACACCTTC
>NA|14|TRBV27|TRBJ1-5|NA
CASSLGGAGQPQHF
TGTGCCAGCAGTTTAGGGGGCGCGGGTCAGCCCCAGCATTTT
>NA|14|TRBV18|TRBJ2-1|NA
CASSPAEAYNEQFF
TGTGCCAGCTCACCAGCGGAAGCCTACAATGAGCAGTTCTTC
>TRBD1|14|TRBV30|TRBJ1-2|NA
CAWKGQGAGDGYTF
TGTGCCTGGAAAGGACAGGGGGCCGGAGATGGCTACACCTTC
>TRBD1|15|TRBV9|TRBJ2-3|NA
CASSNHRGLPDTQYF
TGTGCCAGCAGCAACCACAGGGGGCTGCCAGATACGCAGTATTTT
>TRBD1|15|TRBV19|TRBJ1-1|NA
CASSPGTEWRTEAFF
TGTGCCAGTAGCCCCGGGACAGAGTGGAGGACTGAAGCTTTCTTT
>NA|16|TRBV9|TRBJ2-3|once
CASSVVPAGLTDTQYF
TGTGCCAGCAGCGTAGTTCCGGCGGGACTCACAGATACGCAGTATTTT
>TRBD1|19|TRBV12-5|TRBJ1-5|NA
CASGQREGTGQYSNQPQHF
TGTGCTAGTGGTCAACGAGAGGGGACAGGCCAATATAGCAATCAGCCCCAGCATTTT
>TRBD1|16|TRBV24-1|TRBJ2-3|NA
CATSDLHRTGGDTQYF
TGTGCCACCAGTGATTTGCATCGGACAGGGGGCGATACGCAGTATTTT
>NA|12|TRBV28|TRBJ1-5|NA
CASSRQWEPQHF
TGTGCCAGCAGTCGTCAGTGGGAGCCCCAGCATTTT
>NA|14|TRBV27|TRBJ1-5|NA
CASSSGWGFQPQHF
TGTGCCAGCAGTTCAGGGTGGGGGTTTCAGCCCCAGCATTTT
>TRBD1|15|TRBV29-1|TRBJ2-6|NA
CSVRDSLSGANVLTF
TGCAGCGTTCGGGACAGCCTCTCTGGGGCCAACGTCCTGACTTTC
>NA|13|TRBV12-3/TRBV12-4|TRBJ2-7|once
CASSLKERAVQYF
TGTGCCAGCAGTTTAAAAGAGCGGGCGGTCCAGTACTTC